This TCR beta chain appears in the sequencing data of a study of T cells after yellow fever vaccination. Per the germline V gene, CDR1 is LNHNV and CDR2 is YYDKDF (reference sequence). The germline V and J ends were trimmed by 0 bases and 9 bases, with 15 bases remaining between them. This CDR3 is 15 amino acids long. Making TCR cDNA involved 5'RACE template switching, which added UMIs and a universal primer site. A single record per CDR3 protein comes from TCRdb applying MiXCR to the 5' RACE reads. The table lists around 530,000 distinct CDR3 sequences, about 17% of them singletons. V gene TRBV15 combines with J gene TRBJ1-3; D is unclear. The sequence came from a man between 18 and 29 years old who received the YFV17D yellow fever vaccine. Material: PBMCs, obtained about 5 days after the first yellow fever vaccination. The DNA of the CDR3 is TGTGCCACCAGCAGAGATTATGGAGTCGAAGGCACCATATATTTT. Its translation: CATSRDYGVEGTIYF.